This T cell receptor beta chain was captured in a study of cytomegalovirus exposure and HLA in healthy donors. Findings and caveats of the study: A later analysis appeared to link common viral pathogens to several of the most significant clusters. The classifier reportedly diagnosed cytomegalovirus status with high sensitivity and specificity.

The study ran its PCR with 60 Vbeta and 13 Jbeta primers. The assay was immunoSEQ multiplex PCR, and TCRdb's table has in-frame clones only and misses some. The sample yields roughly 150,000 clones, roughly three quarters seen once. The CDR3 extends over 15 amino acids. CDR1 is LNHDA and CDR2 is SQIVND in the germline V gene (reference sequence). V lost 4 bases, J lost 4 bases, and 4 bases stayed unmatched. Only a few counts were recorded for this clone. Its antigen is unknown. The sequencing input was PBMCs. The chain joins TRBV19 to TRBJ1-6; 7 bases map to TRBD1. The clonotype originates from a woman aged 35 to 49 in good health and CMV-seronegative. CDR3 region: CASSSLQGYNSPLHF. The CDR3 DNA follows: TGTGCCAGTAGTAGCCTACAGGGGTATAATTCACCCCTCCACTTT.